This TCR beta chain stems from a study of T-cell reconstitution after alpha-beta-depleted transplantation in children. Germline V gene lookup returns CDR1 MNHEY and CDR2 SVGEGT. V lost 6 bases to trimming and J lost 11 bases; unmatched junction nucleotides: 10. The length of the CDR3 is 15 residues. As to this clonotype: A read error may explain this, as a much larger clone is one base away.

Preparation of the TCRbeta library used unique molecular identifiers. TCRdb itself ran the PCR reads through MiXCR, one entry per CDR3 protein. The table shows about 460,000 distinct CDR3 sequences, with approximately 12% occurring only once. The origin of this receptor is a human donor who donated a stem cell graft to a child with combined immunodeficiency. This specimen consisted of PBMCs from the stem cell graft donor, obtained from the stem cell graft. The gene calls are TRBV6-2 or TRBV6-3 and TRBJ2-2; 12 nucleotides align to TRBD1. CDR3: CASSRTGTGGDELFF. The CDR3, as DNA: TGTGCCAGCAGCCGGACCGGGACAGGGGGCGACGAGCTGTTTTTT.